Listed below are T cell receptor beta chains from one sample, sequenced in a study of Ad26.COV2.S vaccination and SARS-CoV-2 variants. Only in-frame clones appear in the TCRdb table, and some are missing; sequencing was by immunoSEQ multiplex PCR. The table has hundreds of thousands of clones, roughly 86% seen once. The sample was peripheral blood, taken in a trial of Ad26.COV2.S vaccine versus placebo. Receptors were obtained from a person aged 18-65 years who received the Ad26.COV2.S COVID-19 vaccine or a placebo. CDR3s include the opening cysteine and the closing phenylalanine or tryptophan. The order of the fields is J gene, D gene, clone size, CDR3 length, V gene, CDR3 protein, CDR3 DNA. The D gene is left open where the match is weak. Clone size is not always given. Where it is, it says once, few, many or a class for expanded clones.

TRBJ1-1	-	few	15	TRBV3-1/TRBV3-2	CASSRDPPGGPEAFF	TGTGCCAGCAGCCGTGATCCTCCGGGGGGGCCTGAAGCTTTCTTT
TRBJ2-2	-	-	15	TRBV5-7	CASSFRGKNTGELFF	TGTGCCAGCAGCTTTCGAGGGAAGAACACCGGGGAGCTGTTTTTT
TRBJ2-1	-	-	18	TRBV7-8	CASSLVRGLRGSYNEQFF	TGTGCCAGCAGCTTAGTTAGGGGTCTACGGGGGTCCTACAATGAGCAGTTCTTC
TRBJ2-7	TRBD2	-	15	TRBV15	CATSKLAASSYEQYF	TGTGCCACCAGCAAACTAGCGGCCAGCTCCTACGAGCAGTACTTC
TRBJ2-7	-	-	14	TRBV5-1	CASSLVLGNYEQYF	TGCGCCAGCAGCTTGGTTCTGGGGAACTACGAGCAGTACTTC
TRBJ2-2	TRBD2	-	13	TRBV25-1	CASSVSGGGELFF	TGTGCCAGCAGTGTGAGCGGGGGCGGGGAGCTGTTTTTT
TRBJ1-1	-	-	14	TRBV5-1	CASKAGDLNTEAFF	TGCGCCAGCAAAGCAGGGGACTTGAACACTGAAGCTTTCTTT
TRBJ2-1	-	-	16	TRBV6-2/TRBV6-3	CASSYERGYSYNEQFF	TGTGCCAGCAGTTACGAACGGGGGTACTCCTACAATGAGCAGTTCTTC
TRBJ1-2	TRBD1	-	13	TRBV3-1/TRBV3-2	CASTPDRGHGYTF	TGTGCCAGCACCCCCGACAGGGGTCATGGCTACACCTTC
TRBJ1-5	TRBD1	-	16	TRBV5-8	CASSLFGGGRHQPQHF	TGTGCCAGCAGCTTGTTTGGAGGGGGCAGACATCAGCCCCAGCATTTT
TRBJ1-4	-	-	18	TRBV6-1	CASSEEGANLHFNEKLFF	TGTGCCAGCAGTGAAGAAGGGGCCAACCTCCACTTCAATGAAAAACTGTTTTTT
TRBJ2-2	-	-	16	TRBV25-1	CASSHRRAPNTGELFF	TGTGCCAGCAGTCACCGCCGGGCACCAAACACCGGGGAGCTGTTTTTT
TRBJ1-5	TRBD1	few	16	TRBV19	CASSIESRGYNQPQHF	TGTGCCAGTAGTATAGAATCCAGGGGGTACAATCAGCCCCAGCATTTT
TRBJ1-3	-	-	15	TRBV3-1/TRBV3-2	CASSQGTAGRNTIYF	TGTGCCAGCAGCCAAGGGACAGCAGGCCGAAACACCATATATTTT
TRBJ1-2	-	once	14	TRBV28	CASLFGMGGGGYTF	TGTGCCAGCCTATTTGGAATGGGGGGCGGTGGCTACACCTTC
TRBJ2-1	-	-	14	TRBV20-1	CSASSRYSRNEQFF	TGCAGTGCTAGTTCGAGGTATTCAAGGAATGAGCAGTTCTTC
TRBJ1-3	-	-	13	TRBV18	CASSPAGTDTIYF	TGTGCCAGCTCACCAGCAGGGACGGACACCATATATTTT
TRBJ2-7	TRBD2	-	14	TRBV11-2	CASSLGLAGVEQYF	TGTGCCAGCAGCTTAGGACTAGCGGGGGTCGAGCAGTACTTC
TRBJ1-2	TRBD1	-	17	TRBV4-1	CASSQADRAPAPYGYTF	TGCGCCAGCAGCCAAGCCGACAGGGCCCCCGCACCATATGGCTACACCTTC
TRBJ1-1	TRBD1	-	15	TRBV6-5	CASSIGQGGYSEAFF	TGTGCCAGCAGCATAGGACAGGGAGGGTATTCTGAAGCTTTCTTT
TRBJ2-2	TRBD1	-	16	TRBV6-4	CASSDNRQGQTGELFF	TGTGCCAGCAGTGATAACAGACAGGGACAAACCGGGGAGCTGTTTTTT
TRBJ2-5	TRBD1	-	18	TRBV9	CASSVNPGQGALQETQYF	TGTGCCAGCAGCGTAAACCCAGGACAGGGGGCGCTTCAAGAGACCCAGTACTTC
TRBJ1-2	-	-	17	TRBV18	CASSPPGRGTAFYGYTF	TGTGCCAGCTCACCCCCAGGGAGGGGCACGGCGTTCTATGGCTACACCTTC
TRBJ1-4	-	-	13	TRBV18	CASSPPGGLGLFF	TGTGCCAGCTCACCACCTGGCGGGTTAGGGCTGTTTTTT
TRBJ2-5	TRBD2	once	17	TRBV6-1	CASSGALAGGPRETQYF	TGTGCCAGCAGTGGGGCCTTAGCGGGGGGGCCCAGGGAGACCCAGTACTTC
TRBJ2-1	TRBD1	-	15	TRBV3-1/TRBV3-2	CASSRRDRGAREQFF	TGTGCCAGCAGTCGCCGGGACAGGGGGGCCAGGGAGCAGTTCTTC